The 17 T cell receptor beta chains below all came from one sample that was sequenced in a study of blood T cells in healthy people across ages. A J-beta primer mix and a sample-barcoded 5' primer were used in a second PCR of about 6 to 12 cycles. Via MiXCR, TCRdb re-called the 5' RACE reads, giving one row per CDR3 protein. The sample gives a few hundred thousand distinct CDR3 sequences, more than 45% of which show up once; under 60% is in the top ten. Sequencing was done on a sample of blood. The receptors originated from a man aged 60 to 75 in good health.

J is TRBJ2-2 and V is TRBV29-1; no clear D gene. Germline values: CDR1 SQVTM, CDR2 ANQGSEA. The V and J ends lost 6 bases and 6 bases respectively, with 11 bases between them. The CDR3 has 12 amino acids. CDR3 amino acids: CSVKSAAGELFF. In DNA, the CDR3 is TGCAGCGTCAAGAGCGCGGCCGGGGAGCTGTTTTTT.

The V and J genes are TRBV29-1 and TRBJ2-5, with 11 bases fitting TRBD2. This CDR3 is built from 14 residues. J was trimmed by 3 bases and V by 6 bases; bases with no gene match: 6. Germline V gene lookup returns CDR1 SQVTM and CDR2 ANQGSEA. As DNA, the CDR3 is TGCAGCGTACTAGCGGGAGTAACGGAAGAGACCCAGTACTTC. Its translation is CSVLAGVTEETQYF.

The rearrangement joins TRBV7-9 to TRBJ1-5; 7 bases match TRBD1. There are 16 residues in the CDR3. V lost 1 base, J lost 0 bases, and 3 bases stayed unmatched. Germline V gene data show CDR1 as SEHNR and CDR2 as FQNEAQ (reference sequence). In DNA form, the CDR3 reads TGTGCCAGCAGCTTAGGGGGACAGTATAGCAATCAGCCCCAGCATTTT. Its protein is CASSLGGQYSNQPQHF.

This clonotype has a count of ten or more. The rearrangement links TRBV29-1 to TRBJ2-4; D is possibly TRBD1 (5 bases). Trimming cost V 5 bases and J 7 bases, with 12 bases left between them. CDR1 SQVTM and CDR2 ANQGSEA come from the germline V gene. The CDR3 loop spans 12 amino acids. The CDR3 nucleotides read TGCAGCGTTTCGGAAGGGGCCAACATTCAGTACTTC. Translation gives CSVSEGANIQYF.

V is TRBV30 and J is TRBJ2-5; D might be TRBD1 (6 bases). There are 13 residues in the CDR3. Looked up from germline, CDR1 is GTSNPN and CDR2 is SVGIG (reference sequence). The V gene lost 4 bases and the J gene lost 4 bases, with 13 bases spanning the gap. CDR3 in amino acids: CAWTSTGRETQYF. The CDR3 DNA is TGTGCCTGGACATCGACAGGACGAGAGACCCAGTACTTC.

The genes are TRBV20-1 and TRBJ1-6; 9 nucleotides align to TRBD1. Germline V gene data show CDR1 as DFQATT and CDR2 as SNEGSKA (reference sequence). Trimming at V came to 0 bases and at J to 8 bases, leaving 2 bases not matched to a gene. CDR3 length: 14 amino acids. The DNA for the CDR3 is TGCAGTGCTAGAGAGACAGGGGGTGATTCACCCCTCCACTTT. Translated: CSARETGGDSPLHF.

This clonotype was recorded many times. The chain carries TRBV13 and TRBJ2-1; D is uncertain. V shed 6 bases and J shed 9 bases, with 15 bases lying between them. Germline V gene sequence: CDR1 PRHDT, CDR2 FYEKMQ (reference sequence). The CDR3 consists of 13 residues. CDR3 in DNA: TGTGCCAGCAGTTCCGGAGCCCGGGCTGAGCAGTTCTTC. Protein product: CASSSGARAEQFF.

The count of this clonotype is one. The rearrangement links TRBV29-1 to TRBJ2-2; weak D call: TRBD2 (5 bases). This CDR3 contains 13 residues. V was shortened by 7 bases and J by 7 bases, with 16 bases between the two germline ends. CDR1 and CDR2 from the germline V gene are SQVTM and ANQGSEA. DNA for the CDR3: TGCAGCGCTCGTCCAAGTGGGAGCGGGGAGCTGTTTTTT. Its translation is CSARPSGSGELFF.

The chain links TRBV29-1 to TRBJ2-1, with TRBD2 matching 13 bases. Germline lookup yields CDR1 SQVTM and CDR2 ANQGSEA. The CDR3 spans 14 residues. Trimming removed 7 bases from V and 3 bases from J; junction bases left unmatched: 3. The CDR3 is CSAGTSGNYNEQFF. Written as DNA, the CDR3 is TGCAGCGCGGGGACTAGCGGGAACTACAATGAGCAGTTCTTC.

The V call is TRBV7-3, the J call TRBJ1-1; TRBD1 might be the D (6 bases). Trimming took off 2 bases at V and 4 bases at J, with 17 bases between the two ends. CDR1 and CDR2 (germline): SGHTA, FQGTGA. The CDR3 has 16 residues. The CDR3 protein is CASSLSVGGAVTEAFF. The DNA for the CDR3 is TGTGCCAGCAGCTTATCGGTCGGGGGCGCGGTCACTGAAGCTTTCTTT.

This clonotype was detected a few times. CDR3 bases: TGCAGCCTAGACAGGGGTTCGGGGCAGTACTTC. This encodes CSLDRGSGQYF. The J gene is TRBJ2-7, the V gene TRBV29-1; 8 nucleotides agree with TRBD1. V lost 8 bases to trimming and J lost 9 bases; unmatched junction nucleotides: 9. This CDR3 has 11 amino acids. In germline, CDR1 is SQVTM, CDR2 ANQGSEA.

The chain employs TRBV28 and TRBJ1-1; 7 nucleotides line up with TRBD1. The CDR3 consists of 15 residues. V shed 5 bases and J 4 bases; nucleotides not matched to a gene: 10. The germline V gene has CDR1 MDHEN and CDR2 SYDVKM. CDR3 in amino acids: CASSPRTGQSTEAFF. The CDR3 DNA is TGTGCCAGCAGTCCCCGGACAGGACAGAGCACTGAAGCTTTCTTT.

V usage is TRBV29-1 and J usage is TRBJ2-3, with D possibly being TRBD1 (6 bases). CDR3 length equals 14 residues. Trimming took off 6 bases at V and 0 bases at J, with 13 bases between the two ends. Germline V CDR1 and CDR2: SQVTM, ANQGSEA. The DNA for the CDR3 is TGCAGCGTGTCAGGGGATTCTAGCACAGATACGCAGTATTTT. Translating gives CSVSGDSSTDTQYF.

This clonotype has just a few counts. The chain links TRBV27 to TRBJ2-7; D remains unclear. V shed 6 bases and J shed 0 bases, with 12 bases lying between them. Germline CDR1 is MNHEY and CDR2 is SMNVEV (reference sequence). The CDR3 runs to 14 residues. CDR3 residues: CASRYRGGSYEQYF. CDR3 in DNA: TGTGCCAGCAGATATAGAGGTGGCTCCTACGAGCAGTACTTC.

Comments on this clonotype: Given a much more abundant clone one base away, this may be a read error. The chain carries TRBV7-9 and TRBJ2-5; 9 nucleotides agree with TRBD1. With 3 bases clipped from V and 11 bases from J, the junction kept 10 bases outside the gene matches. CDR1 SEHNR and CDR2 FQNEAQ come from the germline V gene (reference sequence). This CDR3 contains 14 residues. As DNA, the CDR3 is TGTGCCAGCAGCTTGACAGGGGGGCTGGACGGGCAGTACTTC. Protein sequence: CASSLTGGLDGQYF.

The V call is TRBV9, the J call TRBJ1-2, with D uncertain. V lost 0 bases, J lost 0 bases, and 9 bases lay in between. CDR3 length: 15 amino acids. The germline CDR1 and CDR2 sequences are SGDLS and YYNGEE. The CDR3 DNA reads as TGTGCCAGCAGCGTAGGGAGGGCTACTAACTATGGCTACACCTTC. It is translated as CASSVGRATNYGYTF.

V and J are TRBV27 and TRBJ2-5; 8 bases agree with TRBD2. The CDR3 has 16 residues. J gave up 7 bases and V 2 bases, and 12 bases lay outside the gene matches. The V gene's germline CDR1 is MNHEY and CDR2 SMNVEV (reference sequence). The CDR3 is CASSLVRVRRGVTQYF. The CDR3 DNA follows: TGTGCCAGCAGTTTAGTACGTGTGAGGCGGGGGGTGACCCAGTACTTC.